The clone carrying this T cell receptor beta chain was counted a single time. Its antigen is undetermined. V was clipped by 2 bases and J by 0 bases, with 18 bases between them. Germline values: CDR1 SGHNT, CDR2 YYREEE (reference sequence). This CDR3 spans 17 amino acids. These data originate in a study of cytomegalovirus exposure and HLA in healthy donors. PCR used 60 Vbeta primers and 13 Jbeta primers. TCRdb's table, derived via immunoSEQ multiplex PCR, lists solely in-frame clones and lacks some. The sample gives more than 80,000 clones, 71% of which show up once; 2.5% to 3% is in the top ten. The study, taken as a whole, reports: Roughly even sequencing depth across donors was the assumption behind the presence/absence analyses. HLA-A and HLA-B allele assignments for most subjects were reportedly predicted accurately using TCR beta sequences. The authors later found TCR association rates varying by HLA locus, with DRB1 most and HLA-C fewest.

The rearrangement joins TRBV5-4 to TRBJ2-7; D possibly corresponds to TRBD2 (6 bases). The sequencing input was PBMCs. The receptor was derived from a female donor in good health and CMV-seronegative. The CDR3 DNA follows: TGTGCCAGCAGCTTAATGGGAGGAGGGGTCAGCTCCTACGAGCAGTACTTC. It translates to CASSLMGGGVSSYEQYF.